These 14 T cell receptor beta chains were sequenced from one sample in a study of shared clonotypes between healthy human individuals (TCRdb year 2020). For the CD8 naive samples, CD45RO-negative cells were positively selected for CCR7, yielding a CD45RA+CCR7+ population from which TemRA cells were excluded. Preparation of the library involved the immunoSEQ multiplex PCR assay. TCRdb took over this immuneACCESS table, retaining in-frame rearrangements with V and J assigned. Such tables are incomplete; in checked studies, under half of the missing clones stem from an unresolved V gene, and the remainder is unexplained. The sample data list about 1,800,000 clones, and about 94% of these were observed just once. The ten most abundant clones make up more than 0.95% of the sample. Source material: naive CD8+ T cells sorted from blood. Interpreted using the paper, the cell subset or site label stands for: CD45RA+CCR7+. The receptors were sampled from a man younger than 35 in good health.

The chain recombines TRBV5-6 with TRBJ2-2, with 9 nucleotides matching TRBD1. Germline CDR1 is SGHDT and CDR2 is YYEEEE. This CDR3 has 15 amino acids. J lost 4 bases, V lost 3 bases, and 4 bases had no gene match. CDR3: CASSWTGEVTGELFF. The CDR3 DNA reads TGTGCCAGCAGCTGGACAGGGGAGGTCACCGGGGAGCTGTTTTTT.

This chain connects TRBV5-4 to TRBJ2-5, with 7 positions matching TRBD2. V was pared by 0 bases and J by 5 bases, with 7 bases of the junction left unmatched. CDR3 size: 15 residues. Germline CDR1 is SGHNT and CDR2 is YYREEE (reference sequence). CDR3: CASSLVAGATETQYF. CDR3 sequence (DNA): TGTGCCAGCAGCTTGGTTGCGGGAGCTACCGAGACCCAGTACTTC.

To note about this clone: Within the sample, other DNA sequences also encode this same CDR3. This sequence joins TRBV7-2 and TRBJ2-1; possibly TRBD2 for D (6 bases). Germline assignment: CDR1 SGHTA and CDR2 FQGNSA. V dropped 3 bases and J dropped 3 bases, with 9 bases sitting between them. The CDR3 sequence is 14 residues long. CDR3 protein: CASSFSGSYNEQFF. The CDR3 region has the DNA TGTGCCAGCAGCTTTTCCGGGAGCTACAATGAGCAGTTCTTC.

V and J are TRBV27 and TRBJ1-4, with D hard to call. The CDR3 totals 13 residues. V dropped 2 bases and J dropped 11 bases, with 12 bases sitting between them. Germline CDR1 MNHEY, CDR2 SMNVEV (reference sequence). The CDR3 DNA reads TGTGCCAGCAGTTTAATCCTCACGGGGAAACTGTTTTTT. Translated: CASSLILTGKLFF.

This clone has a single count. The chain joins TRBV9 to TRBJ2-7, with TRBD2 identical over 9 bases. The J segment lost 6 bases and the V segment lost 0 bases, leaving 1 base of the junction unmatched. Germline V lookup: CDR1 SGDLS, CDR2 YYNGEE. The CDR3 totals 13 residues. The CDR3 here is CASSVEREAEQYF. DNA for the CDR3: TGTGCCAGCAGCGTAGAGCGGGAGGCCGAGCAGTACTTC.

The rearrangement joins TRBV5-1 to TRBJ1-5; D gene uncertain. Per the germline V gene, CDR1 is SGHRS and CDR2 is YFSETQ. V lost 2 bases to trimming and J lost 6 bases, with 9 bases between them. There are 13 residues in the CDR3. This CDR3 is CASSFGGGQPQHF. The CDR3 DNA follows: TGCGCCAGCAGCTTCGGAGGCGGTCAGCCCCAGCATTTT.

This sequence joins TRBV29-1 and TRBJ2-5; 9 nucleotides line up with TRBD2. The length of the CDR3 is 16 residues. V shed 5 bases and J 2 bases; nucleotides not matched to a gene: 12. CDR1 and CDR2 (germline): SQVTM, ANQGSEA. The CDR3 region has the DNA TGCAGCGTTAGCGCGGGGGGGCCCTACTTGCAAGAGACCCAGTACTTC. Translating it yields CSVSAGGPYLQETQYF.

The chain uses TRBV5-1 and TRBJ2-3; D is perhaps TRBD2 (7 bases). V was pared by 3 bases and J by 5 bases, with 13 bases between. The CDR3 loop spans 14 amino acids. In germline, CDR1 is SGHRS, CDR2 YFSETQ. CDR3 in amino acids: CASSSRGAKDTQYF. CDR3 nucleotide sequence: TGCGCCAGCAGCTCCCGGGGGGCGAAAGATACGCAGTATTTT.

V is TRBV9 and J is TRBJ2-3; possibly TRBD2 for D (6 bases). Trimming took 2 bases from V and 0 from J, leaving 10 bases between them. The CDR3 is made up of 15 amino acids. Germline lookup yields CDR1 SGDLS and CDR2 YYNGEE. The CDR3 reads CASSVGLTSTDTQYF. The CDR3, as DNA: TGTGCCAGCAGCGTCGGACTAACTAGCACAGATACGCAGTATTTT. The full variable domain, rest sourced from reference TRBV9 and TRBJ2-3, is DSGVTQTPKHLITATGQRVTLRCSPRSGDLSVYWYQQSLDQGLQFLIQYYNGEERAKGNILERFSAQQFPDLHSELNLSSLELGDSALYFCASSVGLTSTDTQYFGPGTRLTVL.

CDR3 in amino acids: CASSQPIAGNTEAFF. CDR3 DNA sequence: TGCGCCAGCAGCCAACCGATTGCAGGCAACACTGAAGCTTTCTTT. The chain has TRBV4-1 and TRBJ1-1; D not resolved. The CDR3 spans 15 residues. Trimming left V 2 bases short and J 2 bases short, with 12 bases between. Per germline, CDR1 MGHRA and CDR2 YSYEKL.

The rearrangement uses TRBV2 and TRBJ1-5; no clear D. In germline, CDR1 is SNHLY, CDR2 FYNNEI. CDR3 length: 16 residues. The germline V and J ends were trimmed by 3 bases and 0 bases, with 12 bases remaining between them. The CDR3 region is CASSEGSLHSNQPQHF. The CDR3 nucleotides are TGTGCCAGCAGTGAGGGTTCCCTTCATAGCAATCAGCCCCAGCATTTT.

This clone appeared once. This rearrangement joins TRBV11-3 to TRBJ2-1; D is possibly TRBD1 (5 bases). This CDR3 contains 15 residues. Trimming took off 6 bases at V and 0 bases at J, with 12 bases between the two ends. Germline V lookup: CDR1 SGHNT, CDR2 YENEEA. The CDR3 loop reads CASSHYDSSYNEQFF. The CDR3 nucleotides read TGTGCCAGCAGTCATTATGACAGCTCCTACAATGAGCAGTTCTTC.

CDR3 protein: CASSSVGQGYNEQFF. CDR3 sequence (DNA): TGTGCCAGCAGTTCGGTGGGACAGGGGTACAATGAGCAGTTCTTC. This chain links TRBV28 with TRBJ2-1; 10 bases agree with TRBD1. CDR1 MDHEN and CDR2 SYDVKM come from the germline V gene. The CDR3 is 15 residues long. The J segment lost 4 bases and the V segment lost 4 bases, leaving 4 bases of the junction unmatched. The variable domain in full, completed from reference TRBV28 and TRBJ2-1, reads DVKVTQSSRYLVKRTGEKVFLECVQDMDHENMFWYRQDPGLGLRLIYFSYDVKMKEKGDIPEGYSVSREKKERFSLILESASTNQTSMYLCASSSVGQGYNEQFFGPGTRLTVL.

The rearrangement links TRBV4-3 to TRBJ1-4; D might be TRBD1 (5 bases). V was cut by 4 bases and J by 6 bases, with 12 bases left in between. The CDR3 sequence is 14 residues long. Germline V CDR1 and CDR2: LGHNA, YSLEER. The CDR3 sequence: CASSPRDGYEKLFF. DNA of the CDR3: TGCGCCAGCAGCCCTCGGGACGGGTATGAAAAACTGTTTTTT.